This TCR beta chain was captured by sequencing in a study of T cell repertoires in cytomegalovirus infection. Whole-study context: It was the public TCR beta signatures that indicated both CMV infection and matching HLA type.

The length of the CDR3 is 14 residues. Germline assignment: CDR1 SGHVS and CDR2 FNYEAQ. The J segment lost 0 bases and the V segment lost 5 bases, leaving 3 bases of the junction unmatched. This clonotype was counted ten times or more. Its antigen is not identified. Notes on the study in general: Using cumulative public TCR beta family frequency, the authors identified those who carried CMV together with the relevant HLA. Clonotypes of TCR beta that were HLA-C-restricted and CMV-specific dominated the ex vivo response.

From the reads, TCRdb called clonotypes with MiXCR, one entry per CDR3 protein. The table lists some 220,000 distinct CDR3 sequences, approximately 7% of them singletons, with less than 7.5% in the top ten. Sequences were obtained from PBMCs. The TCR comes from a human donor in good health (CMV status not recorded). Some clones in this sample may be carry-over from other donors' samples. The chain couples TRBV7-6 to TRBJ2-7; 8 bases are shared with TRBD1. Written as DNA, the CDR3 is TGTGCCAGCAGCCCACAGGGGGGCTCCTACGAGCAGTACTTC. This gives the protein CASSPQGGSYEQYF.